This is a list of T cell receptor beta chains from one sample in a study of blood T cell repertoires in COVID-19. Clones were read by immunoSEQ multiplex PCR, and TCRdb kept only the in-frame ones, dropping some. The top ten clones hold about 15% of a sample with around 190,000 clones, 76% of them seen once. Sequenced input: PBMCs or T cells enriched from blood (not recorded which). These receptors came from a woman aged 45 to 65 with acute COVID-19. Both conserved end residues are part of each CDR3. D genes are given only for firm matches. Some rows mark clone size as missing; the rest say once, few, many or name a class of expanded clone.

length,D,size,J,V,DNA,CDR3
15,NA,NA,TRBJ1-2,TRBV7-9,TGTGCCAGCATCCACACCGGGGAAGCGGGCTATGGCTACACCTTC,CASIHTGEAGYGYTF
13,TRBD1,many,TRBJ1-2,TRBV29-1,TGCAGCGTTGAATCGGGGACAGGGACCGGCTACACCTTC,CSVESGTGTGYTF
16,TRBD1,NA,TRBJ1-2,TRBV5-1,TGCGCCAGCAGCGCACAGGGGGCTGGAGTCGGGTATGGCTACACCTTC,CASSAQGAGVGYGYTF
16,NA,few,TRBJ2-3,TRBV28,TGTGCCAGCAGTACCGAGGGGGGGTTTAGCACAGATACGCAGTATTTT,CASSTEGGFSTDTQYF
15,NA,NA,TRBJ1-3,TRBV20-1,TGCAGTGCTAGTGCGGGGGGCATCTCTGGAAACACCATATATTTT,CSASAGGISGNTIYF
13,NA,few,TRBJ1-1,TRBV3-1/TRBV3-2,TGTGCCAGCAGCCAAGACTCCAGGCTTGAAGCTTTCTTT,CASSQDSRLEAFF
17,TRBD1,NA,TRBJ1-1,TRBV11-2,TGTGCCAGCAGCTTAGATACAGGGGAGAACCGAGGGACTGAAGCTTTCTTT,CASSLDTGENRGTEAFF
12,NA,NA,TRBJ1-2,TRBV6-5,TGTGCCAGCAGGGGGGGTGCCTATGGCTACACCTTC,CASRGGAYGYTF
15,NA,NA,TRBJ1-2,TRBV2,TGTGCCAGCAGTGGGGAGACACACGGAAACTATGGCTACACCTTC,CASSGETHGNYGYTF
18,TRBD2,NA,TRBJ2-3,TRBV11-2,TGTGCCAGCAGCCCTAACTTATTCGGCGGGGGAATCACAGATACGCAGTATTTT,CASSPNLFGGGITDTQYF
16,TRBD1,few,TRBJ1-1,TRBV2,TGTGCCAGCAGTGAAGGCAGGGGGCACTGGTGGACTGAAGCTTTCTTT,CASSEGRGHWWTEAFF
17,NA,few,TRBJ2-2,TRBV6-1,TGTGCCAGCAGTGAAAACACCCTGGCCAGGGTCACCGGGGAGCTGTTTTTT,CASSENTLARVTGELFF
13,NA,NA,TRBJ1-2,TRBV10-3,TGTGCCATCGGTCCGACAGACTCCTATGGCTACACCTTC,CAIGPTDSYGYTF
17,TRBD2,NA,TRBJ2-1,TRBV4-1,TGCGCCAGCAGCCAAGAACCCCTAGCGGGGGAATACAATGAGCAGTTCTTC,CASSQEPLAGEYNEQFF
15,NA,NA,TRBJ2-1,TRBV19,TGTGCCAGTAGGTTGGCAGGGGCCTCCTACAATGAGCAGTTCTTC,CASRLAGASYNEQFF
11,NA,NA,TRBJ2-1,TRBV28,TGTGCCAGCAGGGGCTTCAATGAGCAGTTCTTC,CASRGFNEQFF
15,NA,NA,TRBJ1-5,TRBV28,TGTGCCAGCAGCAAGACCCGGGGGGGCAATCAGCCCCAGCATTTT,CASSKTRGGNQPQHF
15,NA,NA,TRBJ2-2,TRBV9,TGTGCCAGCAGCGTAAGGGATGGGGGGACCGGGGAGCTGTTTTTT,CASSVRDGGTGELFF
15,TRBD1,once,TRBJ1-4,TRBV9,TGTGCCAGCAGCGCCAGGACAGGGCAGGGAGAAAAACTGTTTTTT,CASSARTGQGEKLFF
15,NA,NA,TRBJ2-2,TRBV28,TGTGCCAGCATCCTTGGCGGGGAGAACACCGGGGAGCTGTTTTTT,CASILGGENTGELFF
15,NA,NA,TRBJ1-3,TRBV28,TGTGCCAGCAGTTTACCGGTGCGAGGGGGAAACACCATATATTTT,CASSLPVRGGNTIYF
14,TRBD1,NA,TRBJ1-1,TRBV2,TGTGCCAGCACCGAGGGGACAGGGGGCACTGAAGCTTTCTTT,CASTEGTGGTEAFF
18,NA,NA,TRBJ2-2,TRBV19,TGTGCCAGTAGTATAGATATCCCCCAGGGGTCGAACACCGGGGAGCTGTTTTTT,CASSIDIPQGSNTGELFF
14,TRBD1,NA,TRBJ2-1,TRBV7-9,TGTGCCAGCAGCCCGGACAGGATCTACAATGAGCAGTTCTTC,CASSPDRIYNEQFF